A single sample is the source of the 17 T cell receptor beta chains below, sequenced in a study of control samples from healthy donors and cancer patients. This table comes from immunoSEQ multiplex PCR, and its TCRdb copy is limited to in-frame clones, with some not included. The data contain about 160,000 clones, 70% to 90% of them singletons. The sequencing sample was made of blood. These receptors were collected from a man younger than 45 in good health.

The table lists this clone with a count of one. V gene TRBV10-2 combines with J gene TRBJ2-7; TRBD2 matches at 10 bases. Germline V lookup: CDR1 WSHSY, CDR2 SAAADI. V shed 6 bases, J shed 3 bases, and the junction held 8 bases outside the gene matches. CDR3 length equals 15 residues. The CDR3 protein is CASRISGGLLYEQYF. CDR3 DNA sequence: TGCGCCAGCAGGATTAGCGGGGGGCTCCTCTACGAGCAGTACTTC.

The chain uses TRBV3-1 (or the pseudogene TRBV3-2) and TRBJ2-7; 7 bases are shared with TRBD1. The V and J ends lost 5 bases and 4 bases, in that order; junction bases with no gene match: 8. This CDR3 has 14 residues. CDR1 LGHDT and CDR2 YNNKEL come from the germline V gene (reference sequence). The CDR3 reads CASSTQGTFYEQYF. CDR3 DNA: TGTGCCAGCAGCACACAGGGGACCTTTTACGAGCAGTACTTC.

The chain employs TRBV19 and TRBJ1-5; the D is unclear. In germline, CDR1 is LNHDA, CDR2 SQIVND (reference sequence). The CDR3 has 12 amino acids. V lost 4 bases and J 7 bases, leaving 8 bases between the germline ends. CDR3 region: CASSRGWQPQHF. CDR3 sequence (DNA): TGTGCCAGTAGTAGGGGTTGGCAGCCCCAGCATTTT.

J is TRBJ1-2 and V is TRBV29-1; D uncertain. V lost 0 bases and J lost 8, with 7 bases in between. Looked up from germline, CDR1 is SQVTM and CDR2 is ANQGSEA. The CDR3 length is 11 residues. As DNA, the CDR3 is TGCAGCGTTGAAGATCCCACCGGCTACACCTTC. Translated, it gives CSVEDPTGYTF.

J is TRBJ1-1 and V is TRBV6-1; perhaps TRBD1 as D (6 bases). The CDR3 is made up of 16 amino acids. With 2 bases removed from V and 1 base from J, the gap between germline ends came to 14 bases. The germline V gene encodes CDR1 MNHNS and CDR2 SASEGT. As DNA, the CDR3 is TGTGCCAGCAGTGAACTCTTACAGGGAGCGAACACTGAAGCTTTCTTT. Amino acid sequence: CASSELLQGANTEAFF.

This clone showed up just a few times. The J gene is TRBJ2-7, the V gene TRBV2; D possibly matches TRBD1 or TRBD2 (6 bases each). Germline CDR1 SNHLY, CDR2 FYNNEI. V was shortened by 6 bases and J by 3 bases, with 15 bases between the two germline ends. This CDR3 is 14 amino acids long. CDR3 region: CASRSGGGIYEQYF. In DNA, the CDR3 is TGTGCCAGCAGGTCTGGGGGCGGGATCTACGAGCAGTACTTC.

This chain uses TRBV25-1 with TRBJ1-4; D gene uncertain. This CDR3 has 16 amino acids. CDR1 and CDR2 (germline): MGHDK, SYGVNS. V was cut by 0 bases and J by 10 bases, with 18 bases left in between. For the CDR3, the DNA is TGTGCCAGCAGTGAATATGGCGAAGGTATCGTCGTAAAACTGTTTTTT. It translates to CASSEYGEGIVVKLFF.

In its sample, this clone was seen once. The chain carries TRBV19 and TRBJ2-7; D ambiguous. The germline V and J ends were trimmed by 5 bases and 5 bases, with 10 bases remaining between them. CDR3 length: 12 residues. Germline CDR1 LNHDA, CDR2 SQIVND (reference sequence). In nucleotides, the CDR3 is TGTGCCAGTAGTGGTAATGGGGACGAGCAGTACTTC. It codes for CASSGNGDEQYF.

This rearrangement joins TRBV4-3 to TRBJ2-1; D gene unclear. V was clipped by 4 bases and J by 6 bases, with 7 bases between them. CDR1 and CDR2 from the germline V gene are LGHNA and YSLEER. The CDR3 spans 12 residues. The CDR3 coding sequence is TGCGCCAGCAGCCGAGGAGTCAATGAGCAGTTCTTC. This gives the protein CASSRGVNEQFF.

V usage is TRBV5-1 and J usage is TRBJ2-5, with 10 bases that match TRBD2. This CDR3 spans 16 amino acids. Trimming removed 1 base from V and 1 base from J; junction bases left unmatched: 4. Per germline, CDR1 SGHRS and CDR2 YFSETQ. The CDR3 sequence: CASSLMASGGQETQYF. Written as DNA, the CDR3 is TGCGCCAGCAGCTTGATGGCTAGCGGGGGCCAAGAGACCCAGTACTTC.

The rearrangement joins TRBV9 to TRBJ2-1, with D possibly being TRBD1 (5 bases). This CDR3 has 14 residues. Trimming took off 1 base at V and 10 bases at J, with 15 bases between the two ends. Germline V gene sequence: CDR1 SGDLS, CDR2 YYNGEE. CDR3 sequence reads: CASSVISSKGEQFF. The CDR3 coding sequence is TGTGCCAGCAGCGTAATTTCGTCTAAGGGGGAGCAGTTCTTC.

This clone is a singleton in its sample. The J gene is TRBJ1-1, the V gene TRBV7-6; maybe TRBD1 (5 bases). The CDR3 covers 14 residues. CDR1 and CDR2 from the germline V gene are SGHVS and FNYEAQ. V was shortened by 7 bases and J by 7 bases, with 19 bases between the two germline ends. As DNA, the CDR3 is TGTGCCAGCACCGCAATAGGACAAGAGAGTGAAGCTTTCTTT. Protein sequence: CASTAIGQESEAFF.

This clone was found a few times. V gene TRBV6-5 combines with J gene TRBJ1-2; weak D call: TRBD1 (6 bases). Germline CDR1 is MNHEY and CDR2 is SVGAGI. There are 13 residues in the CDR3. The CDR3: CGTELSENYGYTF. The CDR3 bases are TGTGGGACAGAACTCTCGGAAAACTATGGCTACACCTTC.

V gene TRBV18 combines with J gene TRBJ1-1, with D perhaps matching TRBD1 (5 bases). Germline CDR1 is KGHSH and CDR2 is LQKENI. This CDR3 spans 15 amino acids. Trimming shortened V by 2 bases and J by 1 base, and 11 bases separated the two germline ends. CDR3 sequence (DNA): TGTGCCAGCTCACCAAACTACCAGGGGAACACTGAAGCTTTCTTT. It translates to CASSPNYQGNTEAFF.

V gene TRBV7-6 combines with J gene TRBJ2-7; D may be TRBD1 (5 bases). This CDR3 has 15 amino acids. The V end was cut by 1 base, the J end by 2 bases, with 12 bases between. Germline CDR1 reads SGHVS; CDR2 reads FNYEAQ. For the CDR3, the DNA is TGTGCCAGCAGCTTAGGGGCGGCAGGGACCTACGAGCAGTACTTC. Translating it yields CASSLGAAGTYEQYF.

V usage is TRBV4-1 and J usage is TRBJ1-5, with no clear D. The V gene's germline CDR1 is MGHRA and CDR2 YSYEKL. This CDR3 region has 14 residues. Trimming left V 3 bases short and J 6 bases short, with 12 bases between. This CDR3 is CASSQAPWGQPQHF. The DNA for the CDR3 is TGCGCCAGCAGCCAGGCACCTTGGGGTCAGCCCCAGCATTTT.

V usage is TRBV14 and J usage is TRBJ2-5; D is perhaps TRBD2 (5 bases). The CDR3 has 13 residues. Germline V gene sequence: CDR1 SGHDN, CDR2 FVKESK. Trimming cost V 0 bases and J 6 bases, with 8 bases left between them. CDR3 coding DNA: TGTGCCAGCAGCCAAGACTCGGGAAAGACCCAGTACTTC. Amino acids: CASSQDSGKTQYF.